These 19 T cell receptor beta chains share one sample of origin, sequenced in a study of CD4+ T cells in melanoma. Clones were read by immunoSEQ multiplex PCR, and TCRdb kept only the in-frame ones, dropping some. This sample yields about 140,000 clones, of which 85% to 95% are seen a single time; less than 2% belongs to the top ten. These receptor sequences come from a human donor with melanoma.

This CDR3 reads CASSEAGPSGRPQHF. The DNA of the CDR3 is TGTGCCAGCAGCGAGGCTGGGCCGTCGGGGCGACCCCAGCATTTT. The rearrangement uses TRBV7-2 and TRBJ1-5, with D possibly being TRBD1 (5 bases). Germline values: CDR1 SGHTA, CDR2 FQGNSA. This CDR3 comprises 15 residues. V lost 5 bases to trimming and J lost 10 bases, with 21 bases between them.

The chain links TRBV5-1 to TRBJ2-3; 13 nucleotides agree with TRBD2. Trimming removed 5 bases from V and 4 bases from J; junction bases left unmatched: 4. Per the germline V gene, CDR1 is SGHRS and CDR2 is YFSETQ. This CDR3 has 15 amino acids. As DNA, the CDR3 is TGCGCCAGCAGTACTAGCGGGGGGGTATCAGATACGCAGTATTTT. Its translation is CASSTSGGVSDTQYF. Drawing the rest from reference TRBV5-1 and TRBJ2-3, the complete variable domain is KAGVTQTPRYLIKTRGQQVTLSCSPISGHRSVSWYQQTPGQGLQFLFEYFSETQRNKGNFPGRFSGRQFSNSRSEMNVSTLELGDSALYLCASSTSGGVSDTQYFGPGTRLTVL.

The table lists this clone with a count of one. The chain uses TRBV11-2 and TRBJ2-1; D could derive from TRBD1 or TRBD2 (6 bases each). V shed 1 base and J shed 4 bases, with 17 bases lying between them. Germline lookup yields CDR1 SGHAT and CDR2 FQNNGV. The CDR3 runs 17 residues. The CDR3 protein is CASSLVPVGGQYNEQFF. In nucleotides, the CDR3 is TGTGCCAGCAGCTTAGTCCCCGTCGGGGGCCAATACAATGAGCAGTTCTTC.

The genes are TRBV7-6 and TRBJ1-6, with 8 bases aligning to TRBD1. The CDR3 extends over 17 amino acids. Per the germline V gene, CDR1 is SGHVS and CDR2 is FNYEAQ. Trimming removed 5 bases from V and 6 bases from J; junction bases left unmatched: 12. In DNA, the CDR3 is TGTGCCAGCAGCCCTCCCCAACACAGGGGGTCTAATTCACCCCTCCACTTT. Its translation is CASSPPQHRGSNSPLHF.

The rearrangement uses TRBV19 and TRBJ2-6; the D is unclear. Germline V gene data show CDR1 as LNHDA and CDR2 as SQIVND (reference sequence). This CDR3 spans 14 amino acids. The V end lost 3 bases, the J end lost 1 base, and 4 bases lay between the germline ends. The CDR3 reads CASSMGSGANVLTF. CDR3 in DNA: TGTGCCAGTAGTATGGGTTCTGGGGCCAACGTCCTGACTTTC.

The V and J genes are TRBV7-9 and TRBJ2-2; D gene uncertain. The CDR3 runs 13 residues. With 3 bases removed from V and 6 bases from J, the gap between germline ends came to 8 bases. Germline CDR1 SEHNR, CDR2 FQNEAQ (reference sequence). The CDR3 DNA is TGTGCCAGCAGCTTGGCCGGTGCCGGGGAGCTGTTTTTT. Translation: CASSLAGAGELFF.

The chain is built from TRBV5-8 and TRBJ1-1, with 7 positions matching TRBD1. CDR3 length equals 15 residues. Germline-derived CDR1 and CDR2 are SGHTS and YDEGEE. The V and J ends lost 7 bases and 2 bases, in that order; junction bases with no gene match: 11. The DNA for the CDR3 is TGTGCCAGCGGAATGGGCGACAGGGCTAACACTGAAGCTTTCTTT. Protein sequence: CASGMGDRANTEAFF.

This chain links TRBV6-1 with TRBJ1-5, with D uncertain. CDR1 is MNHNS, CDR2 SASEGT, per germline. The germline V and J ends were trimmed by 6 bases and 0 bases, with 9 bases remaining between them. The CDR3 contains 14 residues. CDR3 sequence (DNA): TGTGCCAGCAGAGCAGGCTATAGCAATCAGCCCCAGCATTTT. Encoded protein: CASRAGYSNQPQHF.

The rearrangement uses TRBV6-5 and TRBJ1-5; 7 bases fit TRBD1. CDR3 length equals 15 residues. V was clipped by 6 bases and J by 2 bases; unmatched bases: 7. Germline CDR1 is MNHEY and CDR2 is SVGAGI. The CDR3 DNA reads as TGTGCCAGCAGGACGACTGGGACAGGCAATCAGCCCCAGCATTTT. Protein sequence: CASRTTGTGNQPQHF.

The rearrangement joins TRBV7-6 to TRBJ2-7, with 7 bases lining up with TRBD1. The V segment lost 1 base and the J segment 7 bases; nucleotides outside the gene matches: 7. Germline CDR1 and CDR2: SGHVS and FNYEAQ. This CDR3 is built from 14 residues. The CDR3 loop reads CASSLGQGSSEQYF. The CDR3 region has the DNA TGTGCCAGCAGCTTAGGACAGGGTTCGAGTGAGCAGTACTTC.

This clone was detected only once. CDR3 protein: CASSPRSRGATYEQYF. As DNA, the CDR3 is TGCGCCAGCAGCCCCCGAAGCCGGGGGGCTACCTACGAGCAGTACTTC. The chain has TRBV5-1 and TRBJ2-7; TRBD2 might be the D (7 bases). The V and J ends lost 4 bases and 2 bases respectively, with 19 bases between them. This CDR3 is 16 amino acids long. Germline loops: CDR1 SGHRS, CDR2 YFSETQ.

The V call is TRBV6-5, the J call TRBJ2-5; TRBD2 agrees at 11 bases. The CDR3 runs 15 residues. Germline V CDR1 and CDR2: MNHEY, SVGAGI. Trimming at V came to 3 bases and at J to 4 bases, leaving 4 bases not matched to a gene. CDR3 coding DNA: TGTGCCAGCAGTTATCTAGCGGGGGGACGAGAGACCCAGTACTTC. Its protein product is CASSYLAGGRETQYF.

The chain uses TRBV5-5 and TRBJ1-6; 7 positions match TRBD1. The CDR3 is 14 residues long. The germline gives CDR1 SGHKS, CDR2 YYEKEE (reference sequence). Losses at the gene ends were 4 bases for V and 11 bases for J; bases not matched to a gene: 9. CDR3 coding DNA: TGTGCCAGCAGCCTAAGCCGGCAGGGGGCACCCCTCCACTTT. Its protein is CASSLSRQGAPLHF.

The chain carries TRBV21-1 and TRBJ2-3; TRBD2 is the table's D call and was not checked against the DNA. TRBV21-1 is labeled a pseudogene. The CDR3 is 17 amino acids. CDR3 DNA: TGTGCCAGCGGGTTGGGGAGCGGGGGAACTAGCACAGATACGCAGTATTTT. Its translation: CASGLGSGGTSTDTQYF.

A remark on this clone: An end of the junction does not agree with germline; a read error may underlie this. The rearrangement uses TRBV30 and TRBJ1-2; D gene unclear. The CDR3 has 10 amino acids. Germline V gene sequence: CDR1 GTSNPN, CDR2 SVGIG (reference sequence). The chain's CDR3 is CAWSGSGSSF. In DNA, the CDR3 is TGTGCCTGGAGCGGTAGCGGTTCCAGCTTC. The variable domain in full, with the rest retrieved from reference TRBV30 and TRBJ1-2, is SQTIHQWPATLVQPVGSPLSLECTVEGTSNPNLYWYRQAAGRGLQLLFYSVGIGQISSEVPQNLSASRPQDRQFILSSKKLLLSDSGFYLCAWSGSGSSFGSGTRLTVV.

J is TRBJ1-6 and V is TRBV2; D is possibly TRBD1 (6 bases). The CDR3 runs to 19 residues. The germline V gene has CDR1 SNHLY and CDR2 FYNNEI. V lost 7 bases and J lost 0, with 22 bases in between. CDR3 DNA: TGTGCCAGCAATACGGTAGCGGCAGGGGCCGGCTCCTATAATTCACCCCTCCACTTT. Translated, it gives CASNTVAAGAGSYNSPLHF. The variable domain in full, with the rest retrieved from reference TRBV2 and TRBJ1-6, is EPEVTQTPSHQVTQMGQEVILRCVPISNHLYFYWYRQILGQKVEFLVSFYNNEISEKSEIFDDQFSVERPDGSNFTLKIRSTKLEDSAMYFCASNTVAAGAGSYNSPLHFGNGTRLTVT.

This chain joins TRBV19 and TRBJ2-7; TRBD1 is a possible D gene (6 bases). Germline V CDR1 and CDR2: LNHDA, SQIVND (reference sequence). The CDR3 totals 14 residues. The V end was cut by 9 bases, the J end by 4 bases, with 19 bases between. The CDR3: CASRDTTGIYEQYF. CDR3 bases: TGTGCCAGCCGGGACACCACTGGGATTTACGAGCAGTACTTC.

The CDR3 region has the DNA TGTGCCAGCAGCTTAGTACAGGGTTGGGGCGAGCAGTACTTC. Amino acid sequence: CASSLVQGWGEQYF. The chain couples TRBV7-8 to TRBJ2-7; weak D call: TRBD1 (6 bases). The germline gives CDR1 SGHVS, CDR2 FQNEAQ. The CDR3 totals 14 residues. Trimming shortened V by 1 base and J by 6 bases, and 13 bases separated the two germline ends.

V usage is TRBV7-6 and J usage is TRBJ1-1; D is ambiguous. Between the trimmed V and J ends, which lost 0 bases and 1 base, there was a span of 3 bases. The germline V gene encodes CDR1 SGHVS and CDR2 FNYEAQ. The CDR3 contains 13 residues. CDR3 sequence reads: CASSLAENTEAFF. Here the CDR3 DNA reads TGTGCCAGCAGCTTAGCTGAGAACACTGAAGCTTTCTTT.